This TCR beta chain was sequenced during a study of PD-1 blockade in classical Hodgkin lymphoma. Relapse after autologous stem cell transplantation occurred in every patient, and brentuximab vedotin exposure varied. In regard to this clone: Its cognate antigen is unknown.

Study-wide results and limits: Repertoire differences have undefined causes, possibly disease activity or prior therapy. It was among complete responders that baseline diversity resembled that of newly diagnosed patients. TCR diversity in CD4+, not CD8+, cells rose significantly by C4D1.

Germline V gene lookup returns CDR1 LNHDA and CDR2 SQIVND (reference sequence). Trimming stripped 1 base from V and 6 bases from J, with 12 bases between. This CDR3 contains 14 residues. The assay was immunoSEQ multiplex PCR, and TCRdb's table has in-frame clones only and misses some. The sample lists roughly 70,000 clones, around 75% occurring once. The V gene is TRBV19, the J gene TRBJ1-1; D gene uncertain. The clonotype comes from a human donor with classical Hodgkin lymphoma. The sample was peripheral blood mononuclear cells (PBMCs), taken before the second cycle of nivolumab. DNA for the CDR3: TGTGCCAGTAGTATAGGGAGCGGGATCGCTGAAGCTTTCTTT. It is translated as CASSIGSGIAEAFF.